Below are 2 T cell receptor beta chains sequenced from a single sample in a study of shared clonotypes between healthy human individuals. TCRdb's copy holds only in-frame clones and misses some; the assay was immunoSEQ multiplex PCR. This sample yields 1,500,000 or so clones, of which approximately 98.5% are seen a single time; approximately 0.38% belongs to the top ten. What was sequenced was naive CD4+ T cells sorted from blood. The subset denotes: CD45RA+ positively selected. The receptor source for this set is a man younger than 40 in good health.

CDR3 bases: TGCGCCAGCAGCGTACTGCAGAACACTGAAGCTTTCTTT. Translated, it gives CASSVLQNTEAFF. J is TRBJ1-1 and V is TRBV5-1; D is unresolved. The germline V gene has CDR1 SGHRS and CDR2 YFSETQ. This CDR3 region has 13 residues. Trimming stripped 4 bases from V and 1 base from J, with 8 bases between.

This sequence joins TRBV25-1 and TRBJ1-4; D is uncertain. CDR3 size: 14 residues. Trimming removed 3 bases at V and 5 bases at J, with 10 bases between. Per the germline V gene, CDR1 is MGHDK and CDR2 is SYGVNS. The DNA for the CDR3 is TGTGCCAGCAGTGATCGGCTCCTCAATGAAAAACTGTTTTTT. Translating it yields CASSDRLLNEKLFF.